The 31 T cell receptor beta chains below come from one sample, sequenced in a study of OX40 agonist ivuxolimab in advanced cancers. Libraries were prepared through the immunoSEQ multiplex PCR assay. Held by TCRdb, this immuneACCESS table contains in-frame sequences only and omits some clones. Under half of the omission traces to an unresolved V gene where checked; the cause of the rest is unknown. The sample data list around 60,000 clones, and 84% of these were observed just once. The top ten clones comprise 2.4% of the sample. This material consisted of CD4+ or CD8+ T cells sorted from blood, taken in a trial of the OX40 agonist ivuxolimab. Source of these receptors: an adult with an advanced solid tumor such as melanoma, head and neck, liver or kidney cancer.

The chain's CDR3 is CASSLSVGYDSPLHF. CDR3 DNA: TGTGCCAGCAGCTTAAGCGTAGGGTATGATTCACCCCTCCACTTT. J is TRBJ1-6 and V is TRBV7-8; D remains ambiguous. This CDR3 comprises 15 residues. Germline V gives CDR1 SGHVS, CDR2 FQNEAQ. The V end was cut by 2 bases, the J end by 8 bases, with 13 bases between.

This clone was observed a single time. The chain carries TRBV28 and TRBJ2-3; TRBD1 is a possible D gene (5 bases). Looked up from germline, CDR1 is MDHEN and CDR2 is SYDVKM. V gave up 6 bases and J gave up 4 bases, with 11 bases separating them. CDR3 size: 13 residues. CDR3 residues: CASSMQGADTQYF. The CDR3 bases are TGTGCCAGCAGCATGCAGGGCGCAGATACGCAGTATTTT.

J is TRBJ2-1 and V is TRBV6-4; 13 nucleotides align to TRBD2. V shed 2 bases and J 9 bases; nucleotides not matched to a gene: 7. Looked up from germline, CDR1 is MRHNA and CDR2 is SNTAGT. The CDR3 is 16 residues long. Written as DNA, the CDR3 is TGTGCCAGCAGTGACGGACTAGCGGGGGCCCGGGGTGAGCAGTTCTTC. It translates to CASSDGLAGARGEQFF.

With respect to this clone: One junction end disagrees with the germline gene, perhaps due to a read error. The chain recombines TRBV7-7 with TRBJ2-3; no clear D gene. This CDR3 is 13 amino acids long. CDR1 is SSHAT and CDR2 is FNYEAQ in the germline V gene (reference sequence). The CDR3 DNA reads TGTGCTAGCAGCTTAGATTATGGGGATACGCAGTATTTT. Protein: CASSLDYGDTQYF.

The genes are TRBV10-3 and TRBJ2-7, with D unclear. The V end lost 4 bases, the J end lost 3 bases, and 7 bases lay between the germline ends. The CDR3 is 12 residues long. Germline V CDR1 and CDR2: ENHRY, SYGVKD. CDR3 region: CAISATGYEQYF. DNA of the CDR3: TGTGCCATCAGTGCCACTGGCTACGAGCAGTACTTC.

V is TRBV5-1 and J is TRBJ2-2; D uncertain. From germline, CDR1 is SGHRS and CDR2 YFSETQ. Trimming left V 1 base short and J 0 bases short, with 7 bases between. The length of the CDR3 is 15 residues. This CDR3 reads CASSLKSPNTGELFF. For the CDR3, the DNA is TGCGCCAGCAGCTTGAAGAGCCCGAACACCGGGGAGCTGTTTTTT.

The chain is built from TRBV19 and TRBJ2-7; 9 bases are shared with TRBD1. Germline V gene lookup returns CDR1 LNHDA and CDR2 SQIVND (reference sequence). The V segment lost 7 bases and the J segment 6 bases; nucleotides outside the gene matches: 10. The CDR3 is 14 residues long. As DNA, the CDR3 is TGTGCCAGTAATACCGGGACAGGGCCAGGCGAGCAGTACTTC. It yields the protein CASNTGTGPGEQYF. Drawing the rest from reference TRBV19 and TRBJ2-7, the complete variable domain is DGGITQSPKYLFRKEGQNVTLSCEQNLNHDAMYWYRQDPGQGLRLIYYSQIVNDFQKGDIAEGYSVSREKKESFPLTVTSAQKNPTAFYLCASNTGTGPGEQYFGPGTRLTVT.

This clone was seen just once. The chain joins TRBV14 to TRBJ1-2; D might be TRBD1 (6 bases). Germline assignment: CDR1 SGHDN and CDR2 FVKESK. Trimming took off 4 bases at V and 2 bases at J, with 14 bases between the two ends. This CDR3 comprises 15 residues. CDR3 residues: CASSPRDNPNYGYTF. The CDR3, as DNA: TGTGCCAGCAGCCCCCGGGACAACCCAAACTATGGCTACACCTTC.

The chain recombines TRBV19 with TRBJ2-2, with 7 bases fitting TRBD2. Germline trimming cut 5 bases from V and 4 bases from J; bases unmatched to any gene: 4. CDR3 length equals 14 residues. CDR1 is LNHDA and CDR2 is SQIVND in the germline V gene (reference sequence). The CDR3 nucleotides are TGTGCCAGTAGTCTGGGCGGGGGCACCGGGGAGCTGTTTTTT. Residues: CASSLGGGTGELFF.

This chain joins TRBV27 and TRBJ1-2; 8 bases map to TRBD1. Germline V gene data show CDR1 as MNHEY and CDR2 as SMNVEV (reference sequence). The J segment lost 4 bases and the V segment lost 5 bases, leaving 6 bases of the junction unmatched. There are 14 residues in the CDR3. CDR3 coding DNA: TGTGCCAGCAGTCCGGACAGGGCCCTCTATGGCTACACCTTC. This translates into CASSPDRALYGYTF.

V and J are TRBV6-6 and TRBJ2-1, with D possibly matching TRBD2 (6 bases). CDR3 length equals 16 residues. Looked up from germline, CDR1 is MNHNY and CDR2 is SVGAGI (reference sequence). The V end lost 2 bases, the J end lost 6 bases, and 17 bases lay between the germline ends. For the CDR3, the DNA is TGTGCCAGCAGTTACGGGAGGAGACAGATTTCCAATGAGCAGTTCTTC. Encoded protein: CASSYGRRQISNEQFF.

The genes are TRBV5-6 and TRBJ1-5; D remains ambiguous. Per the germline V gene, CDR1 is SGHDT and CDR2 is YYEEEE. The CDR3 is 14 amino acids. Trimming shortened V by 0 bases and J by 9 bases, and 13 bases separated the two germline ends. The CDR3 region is CASSLARGWAPQHF. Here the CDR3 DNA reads TGTGCCAGCAGCTTGGCCCGAGGCTGGGCGCCCCAGCATTTT.

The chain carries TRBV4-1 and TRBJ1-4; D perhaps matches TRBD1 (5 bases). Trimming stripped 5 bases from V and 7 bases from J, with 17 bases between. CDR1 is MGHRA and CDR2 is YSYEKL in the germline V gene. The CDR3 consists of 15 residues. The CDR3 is CASSSTGPSSEKLFF. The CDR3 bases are TGCGCCAGCAGCTCAACGGGGCCTTCGAGTGAAAAACTGTTTTTT.

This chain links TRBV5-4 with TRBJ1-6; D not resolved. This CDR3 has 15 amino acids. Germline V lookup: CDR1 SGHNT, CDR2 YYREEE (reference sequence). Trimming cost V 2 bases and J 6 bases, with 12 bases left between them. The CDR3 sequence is CASSLTGQSNSPLHF. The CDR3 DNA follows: TGTGCCAGCAGCTTAACCGGGCAAAGTAATTCACCCCTCCACTTT.

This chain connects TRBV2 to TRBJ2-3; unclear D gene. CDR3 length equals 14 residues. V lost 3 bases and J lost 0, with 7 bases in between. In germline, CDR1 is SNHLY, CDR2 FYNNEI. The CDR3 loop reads CASSEMRSTDTQYF. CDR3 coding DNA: TGTGCCAGCAGTGAGATGCGGAGCACAGATACGCAGTATTTT.

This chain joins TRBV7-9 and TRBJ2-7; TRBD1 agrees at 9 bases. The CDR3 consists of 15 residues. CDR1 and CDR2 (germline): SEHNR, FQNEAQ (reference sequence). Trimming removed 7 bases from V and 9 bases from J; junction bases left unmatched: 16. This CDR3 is CASIPGYSGQGGQYF. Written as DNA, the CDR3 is TGTGCCAGCATCCCCGGCTATTCGGGACAGGGTGGGCAGTACTTC. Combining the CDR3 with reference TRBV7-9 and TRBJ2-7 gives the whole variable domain DTGVSQNPRHKITKRGQNVTFRCDPISEHNRLYWYRQTLGQGPEFLTYFQNEAQLEKSRLLSDRFSAERPKGSFSTLEIQRTEQGDSAMYLCASIPGYSGQGGQYFGPGTRLTVT.

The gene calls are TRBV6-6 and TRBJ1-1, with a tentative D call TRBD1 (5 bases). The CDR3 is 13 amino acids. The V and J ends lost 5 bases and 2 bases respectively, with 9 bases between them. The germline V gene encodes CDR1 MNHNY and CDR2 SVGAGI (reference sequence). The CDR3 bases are TGTGCCAGCAGTCAACAGGCTAACACTGAAGCTTTCTTT. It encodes CASSQQANTEAFF.

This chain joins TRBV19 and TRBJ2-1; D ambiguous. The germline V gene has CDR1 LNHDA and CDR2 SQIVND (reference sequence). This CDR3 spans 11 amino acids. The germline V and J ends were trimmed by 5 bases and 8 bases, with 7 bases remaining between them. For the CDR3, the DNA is TGTGCCAGTAGTTGGAGTTATGAGCAGTTCTTC. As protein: CASSWSYEQFF.

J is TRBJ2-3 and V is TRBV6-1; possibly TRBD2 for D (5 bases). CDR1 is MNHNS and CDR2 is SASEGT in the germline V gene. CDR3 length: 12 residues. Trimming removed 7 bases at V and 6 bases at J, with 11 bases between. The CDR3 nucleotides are TGTGCCAGCATATCCCCGGGGGATACGCAGTATTTT. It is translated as CASISPGDTQYF.

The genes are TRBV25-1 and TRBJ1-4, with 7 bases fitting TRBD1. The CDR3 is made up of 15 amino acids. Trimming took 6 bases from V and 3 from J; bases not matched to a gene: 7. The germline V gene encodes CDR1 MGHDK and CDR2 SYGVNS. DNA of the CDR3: TGTGCCAGCAGCCTACAGGGGACCCCTAATGAAAAACTGTTTTTT. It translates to CASSLQGTPNEKLFF.

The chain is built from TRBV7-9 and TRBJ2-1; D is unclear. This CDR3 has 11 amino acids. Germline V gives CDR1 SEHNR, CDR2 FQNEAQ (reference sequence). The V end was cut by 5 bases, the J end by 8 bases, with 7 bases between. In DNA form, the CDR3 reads TGTGCCAGCAGCGAGGCAGATGAGCAGTTCTTC. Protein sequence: CASSEADEQFF.

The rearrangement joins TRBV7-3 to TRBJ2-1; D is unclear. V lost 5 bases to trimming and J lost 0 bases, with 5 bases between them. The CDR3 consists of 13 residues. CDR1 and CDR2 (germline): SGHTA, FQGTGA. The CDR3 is CASSRTSYNEQFF. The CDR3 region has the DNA TGTGCCAGCAGCCGTACCTCCTACAATGAGCAGTTCTTC.

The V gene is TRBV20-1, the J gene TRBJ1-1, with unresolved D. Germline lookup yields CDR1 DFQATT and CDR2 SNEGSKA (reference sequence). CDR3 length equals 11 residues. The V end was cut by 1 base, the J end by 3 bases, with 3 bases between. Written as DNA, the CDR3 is TGCAGTGCTAGAGGGTACACTGAAGCTTTCTTT. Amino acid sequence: CSARGYTEAFF.

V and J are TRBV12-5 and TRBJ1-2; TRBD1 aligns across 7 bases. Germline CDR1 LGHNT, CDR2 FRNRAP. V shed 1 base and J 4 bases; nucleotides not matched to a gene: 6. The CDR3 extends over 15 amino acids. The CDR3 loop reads CASGLGQGLSYGYTF. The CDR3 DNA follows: TGTGCTAGTGGTTTGGGACAGGGACTGTCCTATGGCTACACCTTC.

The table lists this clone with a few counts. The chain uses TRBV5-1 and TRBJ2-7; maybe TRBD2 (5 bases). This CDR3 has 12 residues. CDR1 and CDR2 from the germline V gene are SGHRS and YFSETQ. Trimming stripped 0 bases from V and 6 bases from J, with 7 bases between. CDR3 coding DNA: TGCGCCAGCAGCTTGGACGAGGGCGAGCAGTACTTC. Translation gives CASSLDEGEQYF.

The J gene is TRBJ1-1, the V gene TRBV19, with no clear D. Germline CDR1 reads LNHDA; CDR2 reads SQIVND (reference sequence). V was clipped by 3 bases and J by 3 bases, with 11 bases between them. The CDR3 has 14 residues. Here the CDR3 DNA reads TGTGCCAGTAGTATTGTGGGATTGTACACTGAAGCTTTCTTT. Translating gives CASSIVGLYTEAFF.

CDR3 region: CASSLDFRASNQPQHF. DNA of the CDR3: TGTGCCAGCAGCTTAGATTTTAGGGCATCCAATCAGCCCCAGCATTTT. This chain joins TRBV11-2 and TRBJ1-5; D is uncertain. The germline gives CDR1 SGHAT, CDR2 FQNNGV. The V gene lost 0 bases and the J gene lost 3 bases, with 12 bases spanning the gap. CDR3 length equals 16 residues.

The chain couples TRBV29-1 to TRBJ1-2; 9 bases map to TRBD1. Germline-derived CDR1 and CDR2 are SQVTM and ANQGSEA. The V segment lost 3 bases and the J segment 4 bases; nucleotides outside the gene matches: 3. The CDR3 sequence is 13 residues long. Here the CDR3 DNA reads TGCAGCGTTGAGGGGACAGGGTTCTATGGCTACACCTTC. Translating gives CSVEGTGFYGYTF.

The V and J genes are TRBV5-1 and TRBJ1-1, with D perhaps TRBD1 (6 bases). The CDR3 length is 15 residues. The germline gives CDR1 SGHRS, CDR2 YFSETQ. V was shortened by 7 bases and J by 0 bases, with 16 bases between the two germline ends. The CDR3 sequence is CASRDSGGLNTEAFF. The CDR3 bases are TGCGCCAGCCGAGACTCGGGGGGGCTGAACACTGAAGCTTTCTTT. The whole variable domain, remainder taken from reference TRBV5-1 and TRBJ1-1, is KAGVTQTPRYLIKTRGQQVTLSCSPISGHRSVSWYQQTPGQGLQFLFEYFSETQRNKGNFPGRFSGRQFSNSRSEMNVSTLELGDSALYLCASRDSGGLNTEAFFGQGTRLTVV.

The CDR3 DNA follows: TGTGCCAGCAGCCCAGGTCCCGTGGAGCAGTACTTC. This encodes CASSPGPVEQYF. The chain couples TRBV7-9 to TRBJ2-7; D is ambiguous. Germline assignment: CDR1 SEHNR and CDR2 FQNEAQ (reference sequence). Deletions cut 5 bases from V and 7 bases from J, with 12 bases between. The CDR3 loop spans 12 amino acids.

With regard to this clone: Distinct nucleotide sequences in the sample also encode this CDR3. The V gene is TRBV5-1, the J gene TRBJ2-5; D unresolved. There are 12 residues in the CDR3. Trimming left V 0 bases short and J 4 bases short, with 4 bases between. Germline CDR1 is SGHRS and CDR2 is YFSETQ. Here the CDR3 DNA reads TGCGCCAGCAGCTTGGGGGTAGAGACCCAGTACTTC. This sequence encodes CASSLGVETQYF. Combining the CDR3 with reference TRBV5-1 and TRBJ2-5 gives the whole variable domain KAGVTQTPRYLIKTRGQQVTLSCSPISGHRSVSWYQQTPGQGLQFLFEYFSETQRNKGNFPGRFSGRQFSNSRSEMNVSTLELGDSALYLCASSLGVETQYFGPGTRLLVL.